Shown below are 32 T cell receptor beta chains from a single sample sequenced in a study of blood T cell repertoires in COVID-19. Profiling relied on immunoSEQ multiplex PCR, and the TCRdb table lists in-frame clones only, not all of them. This table holds tens of thousands of clones, roughly 79% found once. Material for sequencing was peripheral blood. The receptors were sampled from a woman of 80 years or more with active or convalescent COVID-19.

CDR3 bases: TGTGCCAGCAGGTCTGGGACTAGTAGGAACACCGGGGAGCTGTTTTTT. Translating it yields CASRSGTSRNTGELFF. The rearrangement links TRBV2 to TRBJ2-2, with TRBD2 matching 8 bases. The J segment lost 1 base and the V segment lost 6 bases, leaving 7 bases of the junction unmatched. Per germline, CDR1 SNHLY and CDR2 FYNNEI. The CDR3 totals 16 residues.

This chain connects TRBV11-2 to TRBJ1-2; 8 nucleotides line up with TRBD1. The length of the CDR3 is 15 residues. The germline V gene has CDR1 SGHAT and CDR2 FQNNGV. The J segment lost 1 base and the V segment lost 5 bases, leaving 6 bases of the junction unmatched. The CDR3 DNA reads TGTGCCAGCAGCCCCACTACAGGGGGTAACTATGGCTACACCTTC. Encoded protein: CASSPTTGGNYGYTF.

There are a few counts of this clone. The chain has TRBV28 and TRBJ2-1; D is unclear. The CDR3 spans 13 residues. The V gene's germline CDR1 is MDHEN and CDR2 SYDVKM. V lost 1 base to trimming and J lost 14 bases, with 15 bases between them. The CDR3 loop reads CASSLFTATEEFF. As DNA, the CDR3 is TGTGCCAGCAGTTTATTTACTGCCACCGAGGAGTTCTTC.

The chain carries TRBV4-2 and TRBJ2-1, with 11 nucleotides matching TRBD2. J was trimmed by 4 bases and V by 4 bases; bases with no gene match: 6. CDR1 is LGHNA and CDR2 is YNFKEQ in the germline V gene. The CDR3 loop spans 16 amino acids. The CDR3 reads CASSPRGLAEYNEQFF. The DNA of the CDR3 is TGTGCCAGCAGCCCGAGGGGACTAGCGGAATACAATGAGCAGTTCTTC.

The chain couples TRBV27 to TRBJ2-1, with 9 bases lining up with TRBD2. Per the germline V gene, CDR1 is MNHEY and CDR2 is SMNVEV (reference sequence). This CDR3 is 17 amino acids long. V shed 1 base and J 0 bases; nucleotides not matched to a gene: 4. CDR3 loop: CASSLLSGGSSYNEQFF. The CDR3, as DNA: TGTGCCAGCAGTTTATTGAGCGGGGGGAGCTCCTACAATGAGCAGTTCTTC.

This clone was detected only once. This chain uses TRBV2 with TRBJ1-4; a possible D gene is TRBD1 (5 bases). The germline V and J ends were trimmed by 10 bases and 7 bases, with 16 bases remaining between them. This CDR3 is built from 13 residues. Germline CDR1 and CDR2: SNHLY and FYNNEI. The CDR3 protein is CAIQEGRSEKLFF. Here the CDR3 DNA reads TGTGCCATCCAGGAGGGGAGAAGTGAAAAACTGTTTTTT.

The gene calls are TRBV10-2 and TRBJ1-5, with D maybe TRBD1 (6 bases). The V gene's germline CDR1 is WSHSY and CDR2 SAAADI. The CDR3 is 14 amino acids. Trimming pared 4 bases from V and 4 bases from J, leaving 11 bases between. CDR3 amino acids: CASSGTVLNQPQHF. DNA for the CDR3: TGCGCCAGCAGTGGGACAGTCCTAAATCAGCCCCAGCATTTT.

This clone has just a few counts. The V call is TRBV18, the J call TRBJ2-7; weak D call: TRBD1 (5 bases). Germline loops: CDR1 KGHSH, CDR2 LQKENI. Trimming took 2 bases from V and 3 from J, leaving 11 bases between them. The CDR3 is made up of 14 amino acids. The CDR3 coding sequence is TGTGCCAGCTCACCAGCGCTAGGACACTACGAGCAGTACTTC. This codes for CASSPALGHYEQYF.

This clone was counted between two and nine times. V is TRBV7-2 and J is TRBJ1-1, with D maybe TRBD1 (5 bases). From germline, CDR1 is SGHTA and CDR2 FQGNSA. The CDR3 is 14 residues long. V was clipped by 2 bases and J by 3 bases, with 10 bases between them. The CDR3, as DNA: TGTGCCAGCAGCTTACAGGGTGTTGACACTGAAGCTTTCTTT. It codes for CASSLQGVDTEAFF.

This chain connects TRBV2 to TRBJ2-1; possibly TRBD2 for D (5 bases). The CDR3 totals 13 residues. Looked up from germline, CDR1 is SNHLY and CDR2 is FYNNEI. V was pared by 4 bases and J by 2 bases, with 6 bases between. CDR3 coding DNA: TGTGCCAGCAGTGTCGGGACCTACAATGAGCAGTTCTTC. Translated: CASSVGTYNEQFF.

V gene TRBV6-6 combines with J gene TRBJ1-1; D may be TRBD1 (5 bases). CDR3 length: 15 amino acids. V was clipped by 7 bases and J by 1 base, with 16 bases between them. Per germline, CDR1 MNHNY and CDR2 SVGAGI (reference sequence). CDR3 protein: CASTWGTTTNTEAFF. The CDR3 bases are TGTGCCAGCACGTGGGGGACTACTACGAACACTGAAGCTTTCTTT.

The table lists this clone with a few counts. The rearrangement uses TRBV4-3 and TRBJ2-7; D perhaps matches TRBD1 (6 bases). Trimming stripped 2 bases from V and 3 bases from J, with 14 bases between. Germline values: CDR1 LGHNA, CDR2 YSLEER. The CDR3 sequence is 15 residues long. This CDR3 is CASSQQRTAVYEQYF. The CDR3 bases are TGCGCCAGCAGCCAACAACGGACAGCGGTCTACGAGCAGTACTTC.

This clone turned up a few times. V is TRBV6-6 and J is TRBJ1-1, with D maybe TRBD1 (5 bases). The germline V gene has CDR1 MNHNY and CDR2 SVGAGI (reference sequence). The CDR3 covers 14 residues. V lost 6 bases to trimming and J lost 4 bases, with 15 bases between them. The CDR3 region is CASSRGAGSTEAFF. Written as DNA, the CDR3 is TGTGCCAGCAGCCGCGGGGCAGGGAGCACTGAAGCTTTCTTT.

This chain links TRBV7-2 with TRBJ2-1; TRBD2 might be the D (7 bases). This CDR3 spans 14 amino acids. The V and J ends lost 8 bases and 6 bases respectively, with 17 bases between them. CDR1 and CDR2 (germline): SGHTA, FQGNSA. The CDR3 bases are TGTGCCAGCTCGACGGGGGGCTTCTTCAATGAGCAGTTCTTC. Amino acid sequence: CASSTGGFFNEQFF.

The CDR3 DNA reads as TGTGCCAGCAGCTTAGAGTTGTCGGGCACTGAAGCTTTCTTT. It translates to CASSLELSGTEAFF. The rearrangement links TRBV7-9 to TRBJ1-1; unclear D gene. V was trimmed by 1 base and J by 4 bases, leaving 10 bases between them. In germline, CDR1 is SEHNR, CDR2 FQNEAQ (reference sequence). The CDR3 length is 14 residues.

In DNA, the CDR3 is TGTGCCAGCAGCTTTTTCCGGGACAGAACTAATGAGCAGTTCTTC. It specifies CASSFFRDRTNEQFF. V gene TRBV5-6 combines with J gene TRBJ2-1, with 7 nucleotides matching TRBD1. This CDR3 is 15 amino acids long. CDR1 and CDR2 from the germline V gene are SGHDT and YYEEEE. V was clipped by 2 bases and J by 7 bases; unmatched bases: 9.

V and J are TRBV6-6 and TRBJ1-2; 7 bases map to TRBD1. CDR3 length: 16 amino acids. V lost 6 bases, J lost 5 bases, and 15 bases stayed unmatched. CDR1 is MNHNY, CDR2 SVGAGI, per germline (reference sequence). The CDR3 here is CASSRGTALLDYGYTF. DNA for the CDR3: TGTGCCAGCAGCCGTGGGACAGCCCTATTAGATTATGGCTACACCTTC.

The genes are TRBV20-1 and TRBJ1-1; no definite D call. There are 11 residues in the CDR3. CDR1 and CDR2 (germline): DFQATT, SNEGSKA (reference sequence). Trimming stripped 3 bases from V and 3 bases from J, with 5 bases between. CDR3: CSASPDTEAFF. DNA for the CDR3: TGCAGTGCTAGTCCCGACACTGAAGCTTTCTTT.

The chain recombines TRBV2 with TRBJ2-1, with 7 bases matching TRBD2. The CDR3 sequence is 15 residues long. V trimming: 10 bases; J trimming: 0 bases; junction bases outside the gene matches: 9. Germline lookup yields CDR1 SNHLY and CDR2 FYNNEI. For the CDR3, the DNA is TGTGCCAACATGGCGGGGGTAAGCTCCTACAATGAGCAGTTCTTC. This codes for CANMAGVSSYNEQFF.

This chain links TRBV5-5 with TRBJ2-3, with TRBD2 as a possible D gene (5 bases). Per germline, CDR1 SGHKS and CDR2 YYEKEE (reference sequence). The CDR3 spans 14 residues. V was shortened by 1 base and J by 4 bases, with 10 bases between the two germline ends. CDR3 in amino acids: CASSLRGHADTQYF. The DNA of the CDR3 is TGTGCCAGCAGCTTGCGGGGTCACGCAGATACGCAGTATTTT.

This clone has only one observation. The gene calls are TRBV28 and TRBJ1-3; D may be TRBD1 (6 bases). V lost 10 bases, J lost 0 bases, and 13 bases lay in between. Germline CDR1 MDHEN, CDR2 SYDVKM. The length of the CDR3 is 14 residues. CDR3 residues: CATEDRSSGNTIYF. CDR3 in DNA: TGTGCCACCGAGGACAGATCCTCTGGAAACACCATATATTTT.

The chain carries TRBV3-1 (or the pseudogene TRBV3-2) and TRBJ2-1; 16 nucleotides align to TRBD2. Per germline, CDR1 LGHDT and CDR2 YNNKEL (reference sequence). This CDR3 spans 16 amino acids. V gave up 4 bases and J gave up 6 bases; unmatched junction bases: 3. The CDR3 nucleotides read TGTGCCAGCAGCCCGGGACTAGCGGGGGGGCGCAATGAGCAGTTCTTC. Translation gives CASSPGLAGGRNEQFF.

This chain joins TRBV7-2 and TRBJ1-2; D ambiguous. The CDR3 has 14 residues. V lost 3 bases and J 4 bases, leaving 12 bases between the germline ends. CDR1 SGHTA and CDR2 FQGNSA come from the germline V gene. This chain's CDR3 is CASSLGTSFYGYTF. As DNA, the CDR3 is TGTGCCAGCAGCTTGGGCACATCCTTCTATGGCTACACCTTC.

V and J are TRBV24-1 and TRBJ2-2, with a possible D match to TRBD2 (6 bases). The germline V and J ends were trimmed by 4 bases and 5 bases, with 19 bases remaining between them. Looked up from germline, CDR1 is KGHDR and CDR2 is SFDVKD. The CDR3 is 17 residues long. The CDR3 DNA reads TGTGCCACCAGTGACGCGGGGCGATACCGGAGTACCGGGGAGCTGTTTTTT. Protein: CATSDAGRYRSTGELFF.

The sample holds a few counts of this clone. The rearrangement joins TRBV5-1 to TRBJ2-7; D unclear. CDR1 is SGHRS and CDR2 is YFSETQ in the germline V gene. CDR3 size: 13 residues. The V end was cut by 1 base, the J end by 5 bases, with 10 bases between. CDR3 loop: CASSLSQRNEQYF. Here the CDR3 DNA reads TGCGCCAGCAGCTTGAGCCAGCGAAACGAGCAGTACTTC.

The V and J genes are TRBV19 and TRBJ1-5, with TRBD1 matching over 7 bases. CDR1 and CDR2 from the germline V gene are LNHDA and SQIVND (reference sequence). Germline trimming cut 10 bases from V and 6 bases from J; bases unmatched to any gene: 6. The CDR3 extends over 12 amino acids. The CDR3 here is CATRQGTQPQHF. CDR3 sequence (DNA): TGTGCCACTAGACAGGGAACTCAGCCCCAGCATTTT.

This chain uses TRBV13 with TRBJ2-4; D is possibly TRBD1 (6 bases). This CDR3 has 11 amino acids. V dropped 3 bases and J dropped 10 bases, with 7 bases sitting between them. From germline, CDR1 is PRHDT and CDR2 FYEKMQ (reference sequence). In DNA, the CDR3 is TGTGCCAGCAGCTTGACAGGTATTCAGTACTTC. It codes for CASSLTGIQYF.

This clone was observed a single time. The gene calls are TRBV5-1 and TRBJ2-7, with D perhaps TRBD1 (5 bases). The V end lost 0 bases, the J end lost 3 bases, and 16 bases lay between the germline ends. CDR3 length equals 16 residues. Germline CDR1 and CDR2: SGHRS and YFSETQ. Written as DNA, the CDR3 is TGCGCCAGCAGCTTGGCCCCAGGGAATAGTATCTACGAGCAGTACTTC. Amino acids: CASSLAPGNSIYEQYF.

This sequence joins TRBV12-3 or TRBV12-4 and TRBJ1-5; D perhaps matches TRBD1 (5 bases). V was shortened by 7 bases and J by 6 bases, with 13 bases between the two germline ends. This CDR3 is 13 amino acids long. CDR3 sequence reads: CASTQGIFQPQHF. For the CDR3, the DNA is TGTGCCAGCACTCAGGGTATTTTTCAGCCCCAGCATTTT.

The DNA of the CDR3 is TGCGCCAGCAGCCAAGATTGGGCCAACAATGAGCAGTTCTTC. Protein product: CASSQDWANNEQFF. V and J are TRBV4-3 and TRBJ2-1; D is unresolved. Germline V gene lookup returns CDR1 LGHNA and CDR2 YSLEER. The CDR3 is made up of 14 amino acids. Trimming removed 0 bases from V and 5 bases from J, with 8 bases in between.

In its sample, this clone was seen a few times. This chain connects TRBV7-3 to TRBJ2-2, with TRBD1 matching over 7 bases. The V gene end was trimmed by 3 bases and the J gene end by 6 bases; junction bases not matched to a gene: 1. The CDR3 spans 13 residues. The germline V gene encodes CDR1 SGHTA and CDR2 FQGTGA. The CDR3 here is CASSFQGAGELFF. CDR3 coding DNA: TGTGCCAGCAGCTTTCAGGGGGCCGGGGAGCTGTTTTTT.

CDR3 sequence (DNA): TGTGCCAGCAGTCTTCTACAGGGGGTGGATTTTTCACCCCTCCACTTT. As protein: CASSLLQGVDFSPLHF. The chain has TRBV28 and TRBJ1-6, with TRBD1 identical over 8 bases. V lost 5 bases to trimming and J lost 9 bases; unmatched junction nucleotides: 12. The CDR3 length is 16 residues. Germline V gives CDR1 MDHEN, CDR2 SYDVKM.